This record concerns one T cell receptor beta chain sequence. Its antigen is still unknown. CDR3 length: 17 amino acids. Germline V gene sequence: CDR1 KGHDR, CDR2 SFDVKD. The V gene end was trimmed by 2 bases and the J gene end by 5 bases; junction bases not matched to a gene: 11. The data originate from a study of T cell responses to AZD1222 COVID-19 vaccine. General observations from the study: Only a handful of AZD1222 recipients, six or seven in all, had baseline seropositivity. The sample set comprised mostly white British donors with more females, and clonal diversity was possibly underestimated. CD4 TCRs covered the whole spike, strongest at regions 160-218 and 743-854.

The assay was immunoSEQ multiplex PCR, and TCRdb's table has in-frame clones only and misses some. The sample has around 60,000 clones; over 80% are singletons. Specimen: peripheral blood, collected 28 days after the second dose of the MenACWY control vaccine. The sequence was obtained from an adult who received the MenACWY meningococcal vaccine as a control. The chain has TRBV24-1 and TRBJ2-3; 8 bases match TRBD2. CDR3: CATSDSTFAGGQDTQYF. CDR3 coding DNA: TGTGCCACCAGTGATTCTACTTTTGCGGGAGGACAAGATACGCAGTATTTT.